This TCR beta chain was recovered during a study of blood T cell repertoires in COVID-19. Trimming pared 0 bases from V and 9 bases from J, leaving 15 bases between. Germline CDR1 reads SQVTM; CDR2 reads ANQGSEA. CDR3 size: 13 residues. Produced via immunoSEQ multiplex PCR; TCRdb's table is partial and in-frame only. The sample lists roughly 200,000 clones, around four fifths occurring once. What was sequenced was peripheral blood. V is TRBV29-1 and J is TRBJ2-7, with D possibly being TRBD1 (6 bases). The origin of this receptor is a woman between 65 and 79 years old with active or convalescent COVID-19. DNA of the CDR3: TGCAGCGTTGAAGATAGGGGGTTCTTTGGGCAGTACTTC. This gives the protein CSVEDRGFFGQYF.